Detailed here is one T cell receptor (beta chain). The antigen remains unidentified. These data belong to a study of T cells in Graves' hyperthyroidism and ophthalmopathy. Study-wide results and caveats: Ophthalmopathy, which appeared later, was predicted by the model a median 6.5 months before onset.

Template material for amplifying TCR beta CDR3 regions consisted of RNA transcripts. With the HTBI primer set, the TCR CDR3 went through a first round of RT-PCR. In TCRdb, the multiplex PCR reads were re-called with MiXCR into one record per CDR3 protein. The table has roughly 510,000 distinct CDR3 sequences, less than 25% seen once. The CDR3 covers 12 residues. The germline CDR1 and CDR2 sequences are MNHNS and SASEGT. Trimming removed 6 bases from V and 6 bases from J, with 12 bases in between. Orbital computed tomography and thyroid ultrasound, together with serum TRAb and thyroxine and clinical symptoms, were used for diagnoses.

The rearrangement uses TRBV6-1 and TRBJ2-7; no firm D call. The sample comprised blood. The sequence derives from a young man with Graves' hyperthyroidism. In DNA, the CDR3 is TGTGCCAGCAGCCGCCGGATTAGCGAGCAGTACTTC. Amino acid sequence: CASSRRISEQYF.